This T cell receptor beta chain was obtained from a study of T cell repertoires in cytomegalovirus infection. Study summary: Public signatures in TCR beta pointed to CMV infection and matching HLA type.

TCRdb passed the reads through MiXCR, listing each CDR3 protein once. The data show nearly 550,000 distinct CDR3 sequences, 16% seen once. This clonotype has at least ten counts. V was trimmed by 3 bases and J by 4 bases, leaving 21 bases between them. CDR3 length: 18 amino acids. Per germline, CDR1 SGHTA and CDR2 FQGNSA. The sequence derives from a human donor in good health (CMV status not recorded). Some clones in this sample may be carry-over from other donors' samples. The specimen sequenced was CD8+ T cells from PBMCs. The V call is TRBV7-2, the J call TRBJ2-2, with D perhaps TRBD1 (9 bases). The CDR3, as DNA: TGTGCCAGCAGCTTTTGGTCGGGAGGGACAGGGTTCACCGGGGAGCTGTTTTTT. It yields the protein CASSFWSGGTGFTGELFF.